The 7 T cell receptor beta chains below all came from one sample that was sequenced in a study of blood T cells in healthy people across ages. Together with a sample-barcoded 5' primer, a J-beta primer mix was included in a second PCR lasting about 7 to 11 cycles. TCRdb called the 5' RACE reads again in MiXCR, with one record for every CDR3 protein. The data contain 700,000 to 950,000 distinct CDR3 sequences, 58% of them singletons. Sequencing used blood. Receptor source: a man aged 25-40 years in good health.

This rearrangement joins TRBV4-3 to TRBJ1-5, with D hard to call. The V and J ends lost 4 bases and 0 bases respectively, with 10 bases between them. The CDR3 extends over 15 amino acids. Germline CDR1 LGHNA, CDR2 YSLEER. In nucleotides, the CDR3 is TGCGCCAGCAGCCCACAGATCTATAGCAATCAGCCCCAGCATTTT. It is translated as CASSPQIYSNQPQHF.

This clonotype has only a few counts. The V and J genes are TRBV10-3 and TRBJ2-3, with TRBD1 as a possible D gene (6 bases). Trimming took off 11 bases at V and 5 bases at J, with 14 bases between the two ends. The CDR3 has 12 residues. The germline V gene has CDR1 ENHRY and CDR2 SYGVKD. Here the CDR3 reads CAFKGQEDTQYF. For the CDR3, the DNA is TGTGCCTTCAAGGGACAAGAAGATACGCAGTATTTT.

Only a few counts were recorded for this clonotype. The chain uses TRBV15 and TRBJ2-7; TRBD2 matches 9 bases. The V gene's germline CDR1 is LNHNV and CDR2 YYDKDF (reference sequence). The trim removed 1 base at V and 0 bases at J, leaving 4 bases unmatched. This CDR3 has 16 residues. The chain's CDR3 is CATSRVAGASSYEQYF. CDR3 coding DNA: TGTGCCACCAGCAGAGTAGCGGGAGCAAGCTCCTACGAGCAGTACTTC.

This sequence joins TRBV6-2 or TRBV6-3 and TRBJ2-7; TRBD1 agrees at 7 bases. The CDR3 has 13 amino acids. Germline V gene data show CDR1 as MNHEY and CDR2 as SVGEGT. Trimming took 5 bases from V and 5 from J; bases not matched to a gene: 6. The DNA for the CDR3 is TGTGCCAGCAGTCGACTGACAGGGAACGAGCAGTACTTC. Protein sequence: CASSRLTGNEQYF.

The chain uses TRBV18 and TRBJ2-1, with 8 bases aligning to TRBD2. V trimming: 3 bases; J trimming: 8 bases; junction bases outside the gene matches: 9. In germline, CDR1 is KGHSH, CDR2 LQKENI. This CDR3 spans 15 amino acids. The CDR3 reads CASSPAGGVLDEQFF. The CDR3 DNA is TGTGCCAGCTCACCGGCGGGGGGCGTTTTGGATGAGCAGTTCTTC.

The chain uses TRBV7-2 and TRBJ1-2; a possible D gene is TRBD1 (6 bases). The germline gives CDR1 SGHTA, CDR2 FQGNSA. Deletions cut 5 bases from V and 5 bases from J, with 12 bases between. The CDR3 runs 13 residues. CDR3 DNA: TGTGCCAGCAGCGAGGACAGAACTTATGGCTACACCTTC. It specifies CASSEDRTYGYTF.

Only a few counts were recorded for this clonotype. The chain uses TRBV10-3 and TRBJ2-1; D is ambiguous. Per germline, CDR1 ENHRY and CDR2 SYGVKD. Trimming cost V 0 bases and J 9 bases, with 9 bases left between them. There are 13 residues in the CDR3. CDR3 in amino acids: CAISESTWGEQFF. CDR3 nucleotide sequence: TGTGCCATCAGTGAGTCTACCTGGGGTGAGCAGTTCTTC.